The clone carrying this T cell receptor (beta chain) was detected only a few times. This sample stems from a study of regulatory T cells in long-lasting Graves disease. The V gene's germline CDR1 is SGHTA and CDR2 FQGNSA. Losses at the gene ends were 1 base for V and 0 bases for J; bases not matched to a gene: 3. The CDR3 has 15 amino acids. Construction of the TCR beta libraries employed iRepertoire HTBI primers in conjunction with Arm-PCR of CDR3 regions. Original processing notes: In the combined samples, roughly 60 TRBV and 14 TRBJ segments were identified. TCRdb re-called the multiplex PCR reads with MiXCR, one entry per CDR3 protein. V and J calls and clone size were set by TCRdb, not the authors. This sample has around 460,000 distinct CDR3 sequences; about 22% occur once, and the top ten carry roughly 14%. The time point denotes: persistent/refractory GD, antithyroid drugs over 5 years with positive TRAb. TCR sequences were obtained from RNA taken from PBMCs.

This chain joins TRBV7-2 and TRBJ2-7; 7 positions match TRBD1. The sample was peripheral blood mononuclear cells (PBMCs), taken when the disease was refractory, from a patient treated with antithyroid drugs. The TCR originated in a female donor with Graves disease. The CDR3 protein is CASSLGGTDSYEQYF. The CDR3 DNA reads TGTGCCAGCAGCTTAGGGGGGACAGACTCCTACGAGCAGTACTTC. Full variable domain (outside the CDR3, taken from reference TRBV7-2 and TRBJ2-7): GAGVSQSPSNKVTEKGKDVELRCDPISGHTALYWYRQSLGQGLEFLIYFQGNSAPDKSGLPSDRFSAERTGGSVSTLTIQRTQQEDSAVYLCASSLGGTDSYEQYFGPGTRLTVT.